This is a list of T cell receptor beta chains from one sample in a study of blood T cell repertoires in COVID-19. Profiling relied on immunoSEQ multiplex PCR, and the TCRdb table lists in-frame clones only, not all of them. Among 49,000 or so clones listed, roughly 80% were seen once. Material: peripheral blood. The receptor set was obtained from a man aged 55 to 70 with active COVID-19. The CDR3 runs from the conserved cysteine through the conserved F or W. D genes are given only for firm matches. Only some rows state a clone size, as once, few, many or a class for expanded clones.

d_call,j_call,v_call,clone_size,cdr3_nt,cdr3_aa
TRBD1,TRBJ1-1,TRBV28,once,TGTGCCAGCAGTTTAAGGGTCGGACAGGGTAGAAAAGAAGCTTTCTTT,CASSLRVGQGRKEAFF
NA,TRBJ2-5,TRBV7-9,NA,TGTGCCAGCAGCTTAGTCGCCAGTCAAGAGACCCAGTACTTC,CASSLVASQETQYF
NA,TRBJ2-1,TRBV12-3/TRBV12-4,NA,TGTGCCAGCAGTTCCCAAGGGGCGAATGAGCAGTTCTTC,CASSSQGANEQFF
TRBD1,TRBJ2-5,TRBV5-4,once,TGTGCCAGCAGCGGGACAGGGTGGGAGACCCAGTACTTC,CASSGTGWETQYF
NA,TRBJ2-3,TRBV11-2,NA,TGTGCCAGCAGCTTAGTGGGCAGGGCTAGCACAGATACGCAGTATTTT,CASSLVGRASTDTQYF
NA,TRBJ2-3,TRBV15,NA,TGTGCCACCAGCAGAGGCGGGGCCCGCACAGATACGCAGTATTTT,CATSRGGARTDTQYF
TRBD1,TRBJ2-1,TRBV7-9,few,TGTGCCAGCAGCTCCCTCGGACAGGGTGTGGGGCAGTTCTTC,CASSSLGQGVGQFF
NA,TRBJ2-2,TRBV6-4,NA,TGTGCCAGCAGTGACTCTGGTCAGGATGTTACCGGGGAGCTGTTTTTT,CASSDSGQDVTGELFF
TRBD1,TRBJ1-2,TRBV28,NA,TGTGCCACCCGAGAGGGGGCAGGGGGCTACACCTTC,CATREGAGGYTF
NA,TRBJ2-2,TRBV11-3,NA,TGTGCCAGCAGCCGCCAGCAGGCCGAGGAGCTGTTTTTT,CASSRQQAEELFF
TRBD2,TRBJ2-3,TRBV24-1,NA,TGTGCCACCAGTGATTTGGGTAGCGGGAGTTCTGAGGATACGCAGTATTTT,CATSDLGSGSSEDTQYF
NA,TRBJ1-3,TRBV30,NA,TGTGCCTGCTTCAGGGGATCTCGAAACACCATATATTTT,CACFRGSRNTIYF
TRBD2,TRBJ2-3,TRBV6-4,NA,TGTGCCAGCAGTGATCGACTAGCGGGAGGGGGGGGCACAGATACGCAGTATTTT,CASSDRLAGGGGTDTQYF
TRBD1,TRBJ1-2,TRBV12-3/TRBV12-4,NA,TGTGCCAGCAGACATGACAGGGGGGGAGGCTACACCTTC,CASRHDRGGGYTF
NA,TRBJ1-5,TRBV18,NA,TGTGCCAGCTCATCCCGACGGGACAATCAGCCCCAGCATTTT,CASSSRRDNQPQHF
NA,TRBJ2-5,TRBV9,NA,TGTGCCAGCAGCGTAGGCCAGCAAGAGACCCAGTACTTC,CASSVGQQETQYF
NA,TRBJ2-5,TRBV28,NA,TGTGCCAGCAGTTTACTGGGGGCCCAAGAGACCCAGTACTTC,CASSLLGAQETQYF
TRBD2,TRBJ2-1,TRBV11-2,once,TGTGCCAGCAGCTTCGGGACTAGCGGGGGGGTTGAGCAGTTCTTC,CASSFGTSGGVEQFF
TRBD1,TRBJ1-4,TRBV19,few,TGTGCCAGTAGTTCCACGAGACAGGGCACTAATGAAAAACTGTTTTTT,CASSSTRQGTNEKLFF